This entry describes one T cell receptor beta chain. As yet, its antigen is unknown. The data stem from a study of T cells after posttransplantation cyclophosphamide. The germline CDR1 and CDR2 sequences are SGHRS and YFSETQ. V gave up 4 bases and J gave up 3 bases; unmatched junction bases: 3. CDR3 length: 14 residues. Study results and limitations: Later post-transplant blood repertoires were often dominated by donor CD8+ memory clones.

Some clones are missing from TCRdb's copy, which holds only in-frame ones; the method was immunoSEQ multiplex PCR. The sample contains some 16,000 clones, around 82% of which appear only once. Controls had myeloablative marrow grafts with methotrexate and calcineurin inhibitor, sampled at 1 year. Sequenced material: PBMCs, taken less than 400 days after allogeneic stem cell transplant with calcineurin inhibitor and methotrexate. The sequence came from a young adult male patient who received an allogeneic stem cell transplant from a related donor, was CMV-positive, and had no GVHD. Some T cells may possibly be graft donor cells. V usage is TRBV5-1 and J usage is TRBJ1-2, with 10 bases aligning to TRBD1. CDR3 DNA: TGCGCCAGCAGCAAGGACAGGGGGGACTATGGCTACACCTTC. Protein sequence: CASSKDRGDYGYTF.